The 30 T cell receptor beta chains in this list originate from one sample, sequenced in a study of blood T cell repertoires in COVID-19. Sequencing used immunoSEQ multiplex PCR; TCRdb keeps in-frame clones, though not all of them. The table lists some 100,000 clones, around 86% of them singletons. Material: peripheral blood. The receptors stem from a middle-aged man with acute or convalescent COVID-19.

This clone was seen a single time. This chain connects TRBV19 to TRBJ1-2; maybe TRBD1 (6 bases). Germline CDR1 and CDR2: LNHDA and SQIVND (reference sequence). The V gene lost 8 bases and the J gene lost 5 bases, with 12 bases spanning the gap. CDR3 length equals 12 residues. CDR3 coding DNA: TGTGCCAGTTCAATTCAGGGGTATGGCTACACCTTC. Translated, it gives CASSIQGYGYTF.

The genes are TRBV29-1 and TRBJ1-5; D remains ambiguous. Trimming cost V 5 bases and J 2 bases, with 10 bases left between them. CDR3 size: 13 residues. Germline CDR1 reads SQVTM; CDR2 reads ANQGSEA. The CDR3 sequence is CSVMSGGNQPQHF. CDR3 DNA: TGCAGCGTTATGTCGGGTGGCAATCAGCCCCAGCATTTT.

CDR3 protein: CASSLHLAGRIRDTQYF. In DNA form, the CDR3 reads TGTGCCAGCAGCTTACACCTAGCGGGAAGGATTAGAGATACGCAGTATTTT. J is TRBJ2-3 and V is TRBV7-6, with 9 bases identical to TRBD2. V was clipped by 2 bases and J by 5 bases; unmatched bases: 11. Per germline, CDR1 SGHVS and CDR2 FNYEAQ. The CDR3 extends over 17 amino acids.

The chain couples TRBV11-3 to TRBJ1-2; TRBD1 aligns across 10 bases. The CDR3 length is 17 residues. The germline V gene encodes CDR1 SGHNT and CDR2 YENEEA. Trimming cost V 0 bases and J 4 bases; bases outside gene matches: 8. CDR3 region: CASSLESGTGALYGYTF. DNA of the CDR3: TGTGCCAGCAGCTTAGAATCCGGGACAGGGGCGCTCTATGGCTACACCTTC. Drawing the rest from reference TRBV11-3 and TRBJ1-2, the complete variable domain is EAGVVQSPRYKIIEKKQPVAFWCNPISGHNTLYWYLQNLGQGPELLIRYENEEAVDDSQLPKDRFSAERLKGVDSTLKIQPAELGDSAVYLCASSLESGTGALYGYTFGSGTRLTVV.

V gene TRBV19 combines with J gene TRBJ1-1, with D hard to call. Germline assignment: CDR1 LNHDA and CDR2 SQIVND (reference sequence). The CDR3 contains 15 residues. V shed 2 bases and J shed 4 bases, with 14 bases lying between them. CDR3: CASSITGARGTEAFF. CDR3 sequence (DNA): TGTGCCAGTAGTATAACGGGAGCGCGGGGCACTGAAGCTTTCTTT.

The chain is built from TRBV12-5 and TRBJ2-7; 7 bases are a match to TRBD1. CDR1 and CDR2 (germline): LGHNT, FRNRAP. This CDR3 is 13 amino acids long. Trimming at V came to 4 bases and at J to 5 bases, leaving 5 bases not matched to a gene. The CDR3 spells CASGSDRDHEQYF. In DNA, the CDR3 is TGTGCTAGTGGTTCCGACAGGGACCACGAGCAGTACTTC.

This clone was seen just once. The V gene is TRBV18, the J gene TRBJ1-1; 7 nucleotides line up with TRBD1. Germline V gives CDR1 KGHSH, CDR2 LQKENI. J was trimmed by 4 bases and V by 5 bases; bases with no gene match: 4. CDR3 length equals 13 residues. CDR3 loop: CASSIRDSTEAFF. In DNA form, the CDR3 reads TGTGCCAGCTCAATTAGGGACAGCACTGAAGCTTTCTTT.

CDR3 sequence: CASNRRAEANTGELFF. The CDR3 coding sequence is TGTGCCAGCAATCGGCGGGCGGAGGCGAACACCGGGGAGCTGTTTTTT. The chain carries TRBV7-9 and TRBJ2-2; tentatively, D is TRBD2 (5 bases). This CDR3 region has 16 residues. Germline CDR1 SEHNR, CDR2 FQNEAQ (reference sequence). V was shortened by 7 bases and J by 0 bases, with 15 bases between the two germline ends.

The CDR3 sequence: CASSQDLRNTEAFF. Here the CDR3 DNA reads TGTGCCAGCAGCCAAGATCTGAGGAACACTGAAGCTTTCTTT. The chain joins TRBV14 to TRBJ1-1; D gene uncertain. Germline V gene sequence: CDR1 SGHDN, CDR2 FVKESK. V lost 0 bases and J lost 1, with 6 bases in between. The CDR3 length is 14 residues.

J is TRBJ2-5 and V is TRBV15; 8 positions match TRBD1. V lost 3 bases to trimming and J lost 9 bases; unmatched junction nucleotides: 0. The CDR3 is 11 amino acids. CDR1 is LNHNV and CDR2 is YYDKDF in the germline V gene (reference sequence). The CDR3 DNA follows: TGTGCCACCAGCAGGGACAGGGCCCAGTACTTC. Translated, it gives CATSRDRAQYF.

The chain uses TRBV5-6 and TRBJ2-3; 11 positions agree with TRBD2. The CDR3 has 16 residues. V dropped 1 base and J dropped 5; count of bases not matched to a gene: 6. The germline CDR1 and CDR2 sequences are SGHDT and YYEEEE. CDR3 bases: TGTGCCAGCAGCTTGTCGGGACTAGCGGTACTAGATACGCAGTATTTT. It specifies CASSLSGLAVLDTQYF.

This clone has more than one count but fewer than ten. V gene TRBV10-3 combines with J gene TRBJ2-3; D is possibly TRBD1 (6 bases). The CDR3 covers 15 residues. Per the germline V gene, CDR1 is ENHRY and CDR2 is SYGVKD. V was shortened by 8 bases and J by 0 bases, with 15 bases between the two germline ends. CDR3 protein: CAIGLGQTSTDTQYF. The CDR3 nucleotides read TGTGCCATCGGACTCGGACAGACTAGCACAGATACGCAGTATTTT.

The rearrangement joins TRBV2 to TRBJ1-6; unclear D gene. The germline CDR1 and CDR2 sequences are SNHLY and FYNNEI. The CDR3 contains 15 residues. Trimming stripped 3 bases from V and 5 bases from J, with 11 bases between. The CDR3 DNA follows: TGTGCCAGCAGTGACTTTGCGAGAGATAATTCACCCCTCCACTTT. It specifies CASSDFARDNSPLHF.

This clone appeared a single time. The chain couples TRBV5-6 to TRBJ1-2, with D perhaps matching TRBD1 (6 bases). Germline V gives CDR1 SGHDT, CDR2 YYEEEE. Trimming left V 2 bases short and J 0 bases short, with 14 bases between. The CDR3 is made up of 16 amino acids. For the CDR3, the DNA is TGTGCCAGCAGCTTAAACCAGGGGACGGCTAACTATGGCTACACCTTC. Residues: CASSLNQGTANYGYTF. Complete variable domain (other parts from reference TRBV5-6 and TRBJ1-2): DAGVTQSPTHLIKTRGQQVTLRCSPKSGHDTVSWYQQALGQGPQFIFQYYEEEERQRGNFPDRFSGHQFPNYSSELNVNALLLGDSALYLCASSLNQGTANYGYTFGSGTRLTVV.

The gene calls are TRBV4-2 and TRBJ2-1, with D tentatively TRBD2 (6 bases). V lost 0 bases and J lost 15, with 15 bases in between. Germline V gene sequence: CDR1 LGHNA, CDR2 YNFKEQ. The CDR3 is made up of 13 amino acids. In DNA form, the CDR3 reads TGTGCCAGCAGCCAAGATACCGAGAGCGGGTGGTTCTTC. Protein: CASSQDTESGWFF.

The V and J genes are TRBV7-9 and TRBJ1-5; no clear D. CDR3 length: 14 amino acids. Germline assignment: CDR1 SEHNR and CDR2 FQNEAQ (reference sequence). V lost 5 bases and J 1 base, leaving 9 bases between the germline ends. The CDR3 here is CASSDGWSNQPQHF. CDR3 nucleotides: TGTGCCAGCAGCGACGGGTGGAGCAATCAGCCCCAGCATTTT. The full variable domain, its missing parts supplied by reference TRBV7-9 and TRBJ1-5, is DTGVSQNPRHKITKRGQNVTFRCDPISEHNRLYWYRQTLGQGPEFLTYFQNEAQLEKSRLLSDRFSAERPKGSFSTLEIQRTEQGDSAMYLCASSDGWSNQPQHFGDGTRLSIL.

The chain joins TRBV6-6 to TRBJ2-3; 10 nucleotides line up with TRBD1. The CDR3 is 15 amino acids. The trim removed 5 bases at V and 2 bases at J, leaving 4 bases unmatched. Per the germline V gene, CDR1 is MNHNY and CDR2 is SVGAGI (reference sequence). CDR3 loop: CASSTGTGVTDTQYF. The CDR3 coding sequence is TGTGCCAGCAGTACCGGGACAGGGGTCACAGATACGCAGTATTTT.

This clone was seen a handful of times. This chain connects TRBV16 to TRBJ2-7, with a possible D match to TRBD1 (5 bases). The CDR3 is made up of 15 amino acids. Trimming shortened V by 3 bases and J by 3 bases, and 15 bases separated the two germline ends. Germline assignment: CDR1 KGHSY and CDR2 FQNENV. The CDR3 spells CASSHPAGRDYEQYF. The CDR3 bases are TGTGCCAGCAGCCACCCCGCAGGCAGGGACTACGAGCAGTACTTC. Full variable domain (missing parts from reference TRBV16 and TRBJ2-7): GEEVAQTPKHLVRGEGQKAKLYCAPIKGHSYVFWYQQVLKNEFKFLISFQNENVFDETGMPKERFSAKCLPNSPCSLEIQATKLEDSAVYFCASSHPAGRDYEQYFGPGTRLTVT.

In DNA, the CDR3 is TGTGCCAGCACCCGGGGGGGGGCCCCTGGAAACACCATATATTTT. It codes for CASTRGGAPGNTIYF. The chain is built from TRBV6-5 and TRBJ1-3; possible D gene TRBD1, 6 bases. V was cut by 7 bases and J by 2 bases, with 15 bases left in between. Germline CDR1 reads MNHEY; CDR2 reads SVGAGI. The CDR3 runs 15 residues.

The rearrangement uses TRBV19 and TRBJ2-2, with D maybe TRBD1 (6 bases). In germline, CDR1 is LNHDA, CDR2 SQIVND (reference sequence). The ends were cut back, 4 bases at V and 0 bases at J, with 9 bases in the middle. The CDR3 loop spans 15 amino acids. CDR3 sequence reads: CASSTDRPNTGELFF. The CDR3 nucleotides read TGTGCCAGTAGTACCGACAGGCCGAACACCGGGGAGCTGTTTTTT.

The V call is TRBV5-5, the J call TRBJ1-1; 11 nucleotides agree with TRBD1. The CDR3 contains 15 residues. The V gene end was trimmed by 2 bases and the J gene end by 10 bases; junction bases not matched to a gene: 10. CDR1 SGHKS and CDR2 YYEKEE come from the germline V gene (reference sequence). CDR3 sequence (DNA): TGTGCCAGCAGCTTAGGACAGGGGGCGCAGGTGGGAGCTTTCTTT. Translating gives CASSLGQGAQVGAFF.

In the case of this clone: An end of the junction differs from the germline gene, which may be a read error. The chain recombines TRBV19 with TRBJ1-5; D is perhaps TRBD1 (5 bases). The germline V gene encodes CDR1 LNHDA and CDR2 SQIVND (reference sequence). The CDR3 spans 15 residues. This CDR3 is CASTIGGGTNQPQHF. Written as DNA, the CDR3 is TGTGCTAGTACGATTGGCGGGGGGACTAATCAGCCCCAGCATTTT.

This rearrangement joins TRBV10-1 to TRBJ2-3; weak D call: TRBD2 (5 bases). The germline V gene encodes CDR1 WNHNN and CDR2 SYGVQD (reference sequence). Between the trimmed V and J ends, which lost 3 bases and 0 bases, there was a span of 10 bases. This CDR3 region has 15 residues. The CDR3 reads CASSESGGSTDTQYF. CDR3 coding DNA: TGCGCCAGCAGTGAAAGCGGAGGCAGCACAGATACGCAGTATTTT.

This chain links TRBV27 with TRBJ2-2; the D gene is possibly TRBD2 (5 bases). Germline CDR1 is MNHEY and CDR2 is SMNVEV (reference sequence). The CDR3 runs to 14 residues. V lost 6 bases to trimming and J lost 1 base, with 9 bases between them. The CDR3 region has the DNA TGTGCCAGCAGCCCGGGGTTGAACACCGGGGAGCTGTTTTTT. Translated, it gives CASSPGLNTGELFF.

Comment on this clone: The conserved phenylalanine or tryptophan is not found at the CDR3 terminus, so this likely reflects a read error. The DNA is omitted, as the CDR3 cannot be located on it reliably, and the CDR3 follows TCRdb's listing. The rearrangement uses TRBV6-4 and TRBJ1-1. The germline CDR1 and CDR2 sequences are MRHNA and SNTAGT. The CDR3 has 9 amino acids, counting both end residues. This CDR3 is CASNPAAAY.

The V and J genes are TRBV5-1 and TRBJ2-7, with 7 nucleotides matching TRBD2. This CDR3 contains 16 residues. Germline V gives CDR1 SGHRS, CDR2 YFSETQ. V gave up 0 bases and J gave up 3 bases; unmatched junction bases: 9. CDR3 region: CASSLGGSSGLYEQYF. Written as DNA, the CDR3 is TGCGCCAGCAGCTTGGGAGGGTCTAGCGGCCTCTACGAGCAGTACTTC.

The rearrangement links TRBV7-9 to TRBJ1-5, with a tentative D call TRBD1 (5 bases). V lost 2 bases and J lost 1, with 9 bases in between. This CDR3 comprises 15 residues. Germline V CDR1 and CDR2: SEHNR, FQNEAQ (reference sequence). CDR3 amino acids: CASSLIRGSNQPQHF. As DNA, the CDR3 is TGTGCCAGCAGCTTAATAAGGGGAAGCAATCAGCCCCAGCATTTT.

The gene calls are TRBV19 and TRBJ1-5, with 7 bases aligning to TRBD1. CDR1 is LNHDA, CDR2 SQIVND, per germline (reference sequence). The CDR3 has 13 amino acids. Trimming took 7 bases from V and 4 from J; bases not matched to a gene: 4. As DNA, the CDR3 is TGTGCCAGTAAGCAGGGGGTTAATCAGCCCCAGCATTTT. Amino acids: CASKQGVNQPQHF.

The chain joins TRBV4-1 to TRBJ1-6; 9 positions match TRBD1. The CDR3 contains 15 residues. The trim removed 1 base at V and 8 bases at J, leaving 3 bases unmatched. CDR1 and CDR2 from the germline V gene are MGHRA and YSYEKL. CDR3 DNA: TGCGCCAGCAGCCAAGGGTGGGACAGGGATTCACCCCTCCACTTT. Amino acid sequence: CASSQGWDRDSPLHF.

V gene TRBV5-1 combines with J gene TRBJ2-4, with 8 bases lining up with TRBD1. Germline V CDR1 and CDR2: SGHRS, YFSETQ. Trimming took 4 bases from V and 8 from J; bases not matched to a gene: 11. The CDR3 is made up of 15 amino acids. Written as DNA, the CDR3 is TGCGCCAGCAGCCGTCGACAGGGGACTCGGGACATTCAGTACTTC. Translated: CASSRRQGTRDIQYF.